This T cell receptor (beta chain) was retrieved from a study of T-cell memory formation after mild COVID-19. Overall study context: Largely donor-specific TCR clusters were found.

MiXCR, run by TCRdb on the 5' RACE reads, gives a single entry per CDR3 protein. Here the sample spans 110,000 to 150,000 distinct CDR3 sequences, under 30% being singletons. V was pared by 4 bases and J by 0 bases, with 7 bases of the junction left unmatched. This CDR3 contains 17 residues. Germline-derived CDR1 and CDR2 are SGHTA and FQGTGA. The chain couples TRBV7-3 to TRBJ2-1; TRBD2 agrees at 9 bases. Material for sequencing was PBMCs or a T cell subset sorted from them (not recorded which). The source of this sequence is an adult woman who had mild COVID-19 (a few samples of this study predate the infection). Cell type and time point are not known. The CDR3 protein is CASSSGAGGSSYNEQFF. CDR3 bases: TGTGCCAGCAGCTCCGGGGCGGGGGGGAGCTCCTACAATGAGCAGTTCTTC.